These T cell receptor beta chains were read from a single sample in a study of blood T cell repertoires in COVID-19. Measured with immunoSEQ multiplex PCR; TCRdb has only the in-frame clones, and not every one. The profile covers hundreds of thousands of clones, with about 91% appearing a single time and around 13% taken by the ten largest. Source material: peripheral blood. All receptors come from a woman in her forties or fifties with COVID-19, enrolled during active disease. CDR3s include the opening cysteine and the closing phenylalanine or tryptophan. Fields, in order: J gene, clone size, V gene, D gene, CDR3 DNA, CDR3 protein. D genes are given only for firm matches. Size is stated for part of the rows, as once, few or many counts, or as a class when the clone is expanded.

j_call: TRBJ2-7
clone_size: NA
v_call: TRBV24-1
d_call: NA
cdr3_nt: TGTGCCACCAGTGATTCCGGACATATTCAAGACGAGCAGTACTTC
cdr3_aa: CATSDSGHIQDEQYF

j_call: TRBJ1-1
clone_size: NA
v_call: TRBV30
d_call: NA
cdr3_nt: TGTGCCTGGAGTGCCGGGGGGAACACTGAAGCTTTCTTT
cdr3_aa: CAWSAGGNTEAFF

j_call: TRBJ2-7
clone_size: few
v_call: TRBV5-1
d_call: TRBD1
cdr3_nt: TGCGCCAGCAGCTTGGGGGACAGGGGAGTCAGCGAGCAGTACTTC
cdr3_aa: CASSLGDRGVSEQYF

j_call: TRBJ1-4
clone_size: NA
v_call: TRBV4-2
d_call: NA
cdr3_nt: TGTGCCAGCAGCCAAGAGGAGAAAGGGGTGGGGGAAAAACTGTTTTTT
cdr3_aa: CASSQEEKGVGEKLFF

j_call: TRBJ1-4
clone_size: NA
v_call: TRBV5-6
d_call: NA
cdr3_nt: TGTGCCAGCAGCTTGTTGCTGGAGGAAAATGAAAAACTGTTTTTT
cdr3_aa: CASSLLLEENEKLFF

j_call: TRBJ2-6
clone_size: NA
v_call: TRBV7-6
d_call: TRBD1
cdr3_nt: TGTGCCAGCAGCTTACGAGCGGGACAGGGGGTAGGGGCCAACGTCCTGACTTTC
cdr3_aa: CASSLRAGQGVGANVLTF

j_call: TRBJ2-2
clone_size: NA
v_call: TRBV5-1
d_call: TRBD1
cdr3_nt: TGCGCCAGCAGCCGGGACAGCACCGGGGAGCTGTTTTTT
cdr3_aa: CASSRDSTGELFF

j_call: TRBJ1-1
clone_size: NA
v_call: TRBV19
d_call: TRBD1
cdr3_nt: TGTGCCAGTAGGCGGGACAGAAATTTGCAGGGTTTTATGAACACTGAAGCTTTCTTT
cdr3_aa: CASRRDRNLQGFMNTEAFF

j_call: TRBJ2-7
clone_size: NA
v_call: TRBV2
d_call: TRBD1
cdr3_nt: TGTGCCAGCAGTAGACAGGGCCGCTCCTACGAGCAGTACTTC
cdr3_aa: CASSRQGRSYEQYF

j_call: TRBJ2-7
clone_size: NA
v_call: TRBV23-1
d_call: NA
cdr3_nt: TGCGCCAGCAGTCAATCTACCTCGTTTTGGGCAGGTTACGGCGAGCAGTACTTC
cdr3_aa: CASSQSTSFWAGYGEQYF

j_call: TRBJ1-2
clone_size: NA
v_call: TRBV9
d_call: NA
cdr3_nt: TGTGCCAGCAGCGTAGCAGGAAACTATGGCTACACCTTC
cdr3_aa: CASSVAGNYGYTF

j_call: TRBJ1-1
clone_size: NA
v_call: TRBV6-5
d_call: NA
cdr3_nt: TGTGCCAGCAGTTACTCGAGCACTGAAGCTTTCTTT
cdr3_aa: CASSYSSTEAFF

j_call: TRBJ2-3
clone_size: NA
v_call: TRBV12-5
d_call: TRBD2
cdr3_nt: TGTGCTAGTGGTTTGGTACCGACTCCGGGAGGAATGAAAGATACGCAGTATTTT
cdr3_aa: CASGLVPTPGGMKDTQYF

j_call: TRBJ1-6
clone_size: NA
v_call: TRBV30
d_call: NA
cdr3_nt: TGTGCCTGGAGTGGGGGGCAATTCGGCAATTCACCCCTCCACTTT
cdr3_aa: CAWSGGQFGNSPLHF

j_call: TRBJ2-7
clone_size: NA
v_call: TRBV19
d_call: TRBD1
cdr3_nt: TGTGCCAGTAGTACAACCGGGACAGATTACGAGCAGTACTTC
cdr3_aa: CASSTTGTDYEQYF

j_call: TRBJ1-4
clone_size: NA
v_call: TRBV29-1
d_call: NA
cdr3_nt: TGCAGCGTTGCTGAGACACATAATACTAATGAAAAACTGTTTTTT
cdr3_aa: CSVAETHNTNEKLFF

j_call: TRBJ2-3
clone_size: NA
v_call: TRBV5-8
d_call: TRBD2
cdr3_nt: TGTGCCAGCAGCCCCTTAGGGCTAGCGGGGGGAACAGATACGCAGTATTTT
cdr3_aa: CASSPLGLAGGTDTQYF

j_call: TRBJ2-7
clone_size: NA
v_call: TRBV6-1
d_call: TRBD1
cdr3_nt: TGTGCCAGCAGTGATTCGGGGACAGCGAAATACGAGCAGTACTTC
cdr3_aa: CASSDSGTAKYEQYF

j_call: TRBJ2-6
clone_size: once
v_call: TRBV30
d_call: TRBD2
cdr3_nt: TGTGCCTGGAGTGACGCTAGCGGGGGGGCTCCTGGGGCCAACGTCCTGACTTTC
cdr3_aa: CAWSDASGGAPGANVLTF

j_call: TRBJ2-1
clone_size: NA
v_call: TRBV12-3/TRBV12-4
d_call: NA
cdr3_nt: TGTGCCAGCATGTCCGGACTGAACAATGAGCAGTTCTTC
cdr3_aa: CASMSGLNNEQFF

j_call: TRBJ2-2
clone_size: NA
v_call: TRBV6-5
d_call: TRBD2
cdr3_nt: TGTGCCAGCAGTTACTCGAGCGGGGCCGGGGAGCTGTTTTTT
cdr3_aa: CASSYSSGAGELFF

j_call: TRBJ1-2
clone_size: once
v_call: TRBV12-3/TRBV12-4
d_call: NA
cdr3_nt: TGTGCCAGCAGTTCCACAGTAGACTATGGCTACACCTTC
cdr3_aa: CASSSTVDYGYTF

j_call: TRBJ2-2
clone_size: NA
v_call: TRBV29-1
d_call: NA
cdr3_nt: TGCAGCGTTGAGCCCGGGCAGGGCGGGGAGCTGTTTTTT
cdr3_aa: CSVEPGQGGELFF

j_call: TRBJ1-6
clone_size: NA
v_call: TRBV30
d_call: NA
cdr3_nt: TGTGCCTGGAGCCACCAAAGGGGGAGGGATTCACCCCTCCACTTT
cdr3_aa: CAWSHQRGRDSPLHF

j_call: TRBJ1-2
clone_size: NA
v_call: TRBV5-5
d_call: NA
cdr3_nt: TGTGCCAGCAGCTTGAGTCCCCAGGGCTTGGTGAATGGCTACACCTTC
cdr3_aa: CASSLSPQGLVNGYTF

j_call: TRBJ2-5
clone_size: NA
v_call: TRBV28
d_call: NA
cdr3_nt: TGTGCCAGCAGTTTTGGGACACTGAGGTCGGAGACCCAGTACTTC
cdr3_aa: CASSFGTLRSETQYF

j_call: TRBJ2-1
clone_size: NA
v_call: TRBV7-6
d_call: TRBD2
cdr3_nt: TGTGCCAGCAGCTCTCGACTAGCGGGGGGTCACAATGAGCAGTTCTTC
cdr3_aa: CASSSRLAGGHNEQFF

j_call: TRBJ2-2
clone_size: NA
v_call: TRBV6-1
d_call: NA
cdr3_nt: TGTGCCAGCAGTGAACGTTCCGGGGAGCTGTTTTTT
cdr3_aa: CASSERSGELFF

j_call: TRBJ1-2
clone_size: NA
v_call: TRBV10-3
d_call: TRBD1
cdr3_nt: TGTGCCATCAGTGAGGGACAGGGGGGAGGCTACACCTTC
cdr3_aa: CAISEGQGGGYTF

j_call: TRBJ2-3
clone_size: NA
v_call: TRBV7-6
d_call: NA
cdr3_nt: TGTGCCAGCAGCCCGGCGGGGGCCCGCACAGATACGCAGTATTTT
cdr3_aa: CASSPAGARTDTQYF

j_call: TRBJ2-1
clone_size: NA
v_call: TRBV3-1/TRBV3-2
d_call: NA
cdr3_nt: TGTGCCAGCAGCCAAGTATCGGCGGGGCCGTACAATGAGCAGTTCTTC
cdr3_aa: CASSQVSAGPYNEQFF